This TCR beta chain was retrieved from a study of OX40 agonist ivuxolimab in advanced cancers. Whole-study context: Subjects had a mean age of around 60 years, with a range of 23 to 79; 82.7% were male.

Notes on this clone: Its antigen is not identified.

Per germline, CDR1 SEHNR and CDR2 FQNEAQ (reference sequence). This CDR3 comprises 15 residues. V gave up 4 bases and J gave up 2 bases, with 14 bases separating them. Any history of autoimmune disease or systemic immunosuppression disqualified patients. Here immunoSEQ multiplex PCR was the method, and the copy in TCRdb shows in-frame clones only, minus some. The data hold about 64,000 clones, with 88% observed a single time. Study findings and constraints: The study did not work out the antigen specificity of the expanded peripheral T cells. Partial responders treated at 0.1-3.0 mg/kg exhibited clonal expansion among the lowest measured.

The chain joins TRBV7-9 to TRBJ1-2; D gene ambiguous. The sample here was CD4+ or CD8+ T cells sorted from blood, taken in a trial of the OX40 agonist ivuxolimab. The clonotype comes from an adult with an advanced solid tumor such as melanoma, head and neck, liver or kidney cancer. The CDR3 DNA is TGTGCCAGCAGCTCCTCGGTCGTCTCAAACTATGGCTACACCTTC. This gives the protein CASSSSVVSNYGYTF.